Listed below are T cell receptor beta chains from one sample, sequenced in a study of control samples from healthy donors and cancer patients. The table came from immunoSEQ multiplex PCR; TCRdb's copy has only in-frame clones and leaves some out. The table shows about 160,000 clones, with roughly 94% occurring only once. Source material: PBMCs. The receptors here all came from a man in his fifties or sixties with colorectal cancer. CDR3s leave out the opening cysteine and the closing phenylalanine or tryptophan.

j_gene: TRBJ1-2
v_gene: TRBV29-1
CDR3aa: SVYSGGGYT

j_gene: TRBJ2-3
v_gene: TRBV12-3/TRBV12-4
CDR3aa: ASGSHGTDTQY

j_gene: TRBJ2-5
v_gene: TRBV10-3
CDR3aa: AISADPKETQY

j_gene: TRBJ1-1
v_gene: TRBV30
CDR3aa: AWSLRQQNTEAF

j_gene: TRBJ1-4
v_gene: TRBV18
CDR3aa: ASSSGTQNEKLF

j_gene: TRBJ2-1
v_gene: TRBV5-1
CDR3aa: ASSALAGGYNEQF

j_gene: TRBJ1-3
v_gene: TRBV14
CDR3aa: ASSLSGNTIY

j_gene: TRBJ2-7
v_gene: TRBV28
CDR3aa: ASSLDRVNEQY

j_gene: TRBJ2-6
v_gene: TRBV4-1
CDR3aa: ASSQGWGRGPIGANVLT

j_gene: TRBJ2-5
v_gene: TRBV3-1/TRBV3-2
CDR3aa: ASSYFQGAETQY

j_gene: TRBJ2-1
v_gene: TRBV30
CDR3aa: AWSWGSGGDLSYNEQF

j_gene: TRBJ1-6
v_gene: TRBV10-3
CDR3aa: AISEGDSPLH

j_gene: TRBJ1-2
v_gene: TRBV30
CDR3aa: AWSHRGGGYT

j_gene: TRBJ2-1
v_gene: TRBV19
CDR3aa: ASSMYSYNEQF

j_gene: TRBJ2-7
v_gene: TRBV5-1
CDR3aa: ASSQEAPEGPTGMLHEQY

j_gene: TRBJ2-3
v_gene: TRBV30
CDR3aa: AWSPGTSGGPGTQY

j_gene: TRBJ2-1
v_gene: TRBV6-2/TRBV6-3
CDR3aa: ASSLGVEAGSSYNEQF

j_gene: TRBJ2-3
v_gene: TRBV5-1
CDR3aa: ASNSGTGITDTQY

j_gene: TRBJ2-7
v_gene: TRBV6-5
CDR3aa: ASSVDRSSYEQY

j_gene: TRBJ1-1
v_gene: TRBV5-1
CDR3aa: ASSRAADMNTEAF

j_gene: TRBJ1-1
v_gene: TRBV7-2
CDR3aa: ASSLHSTANTEAF

j_gene: TRBJ1-5
v_gene: TRBV19
CDR3aa: ASRNFQWNQPQH

j_gene: TRBJ2-5
v_gene: TRBV19
CDR3aa: ASSIRQTGHQETQY

j_gene: TRBJ2-7
v_gene: TRBV5-5
CDR3aa: ASSLGDRVVREQY

j_gene: TRBJ1-4
v_gene: TRBV15
CDR3aa: ATSSSHRDDEKLF

j_gene: TRBJ2-2
v_gene: TRBV10-3
CDR3aa: AITGTVILKPNTGELF

j_gene: TRBJ1-1
v_gene: TRBV27
CDR3aa: ASSFSLNTEAF

j_gene: TRBJ2-7
v_gene: TRBV13
CDR3aa: ASSLKPSGGSYEQY